Described below is a single T cell receptor beta chain sequence and its context. This sample is part of a study of T cells in Graves' hyperthyroidism and ophthalmopathy. What was amplified from RNA transcripts were TCR beta CDR3 regions. First-round RT-PCR of the TCR CDR3 relied on the HTBI primer set. One entry per CDR3 protein, called by TCRdb with MiXCR from the multiplex PCR reads. The profile covers fewer than 450,000 distinct CDR3 sequences, with around 20% appearing a single time and about 38% taken by the ten largest. V was pared by 5 bases and J by 13 bases, with 10 bases of the junction left unmatched. Germline V CDR1 and CDR2: SNHLY, FYNNEI. This CDR3 spans 14 amino acids.

This chain joins TRBV2 and TRBJ1-6; 8 bases fit TRBD1. The receptor was isolated from a man younger than 35 with Graves' ophthalmopathy. The sequenced material came from blood. For the CDR3, the DNA is TGTGCCAGCAGTACAGGACAGGGTGCATTTCCCCTCCACTTT. Translated: CASSTGQGAFPLHF. The full variable domain, completed using reference TRBV2 and TRBJ1-6, is EPEVTQTPSHQVTQMGQEVILRCVPISNHLYFYWYRQILGQKVEFLVSFYNNEISEKSEIFDDQFSVERPDGSNFTLKIRSTKLEDSAMYFCASSTGQGAFPLHFGNGTRLTVT.